Given below is one T cell receptor beta chain in context. This sample is part of a study of blood T cell repertoires in COVID-19. The CDR3 consists of 14 residues. Trimming pared 2 bases from V and 4 bases from J, leaving 9 bases between. Germline V gives CDR1 MNHEY, CDR2 SVGEGT. Assay: immunoSEQ multiplex PCR; the TCRdb copy retains only in-frame clones and omits some. This table has under 200,000 clones, about 88% appearing once. The TCR sequence derives from a man between 18 and 35 years old with active or convalescent COVID-19. This sequence joins TRBV6-2 or TRBV6-3 and TRBJ2-1, with D unresolved. The sequenced material came from peripheral blood. The CDR3 loop reads CASSYGLAYNEQFF. In DNA, the CDR3 is TGTGCCAGCAGTTACGGTCTGGCATACAATGAGCAGTTCTTC.